At least ten counts were recorded for the clone carrying this TCR beta chain. The antigen remains undetermined. Time point in this sample: newly diagnosed GD, antithyroid drugs for less than 3 months. RNA from PBMCs was the source of the TCR library. V lost 5 bases and J lost 2; bases outside the gene matches: 13. Germline-derived CDR1 and CDR2 are SGHAT and FQNNGV. CDR3 size: 17 residues. This record belongs to a study of regulatory T cells in long-lasting Graves disease. Study-wide findings and caveats: TCR diversity was lower in persistent than newly diagnosed Graves' disease.

CDR3-region Arm-PCR and iRepertoire HTBI primers produced the TCR beta libraries. One entry per CDR3 protein, called by TCRdb with MiXCR from the multiplex PCR reads. Among almost 450,000 distinct CDR3 sequences listed, 15% to 20% were seen once. This sample was also put to use in a study of T cells in Graves' hyperthyroidism and ophthalmopathy.

The sequence came from a woman aged 30 to 39 with Graves disease. This material consisted of peripheral blood mononuclear cells (PBMCs), taken at new diagnosis, from a patient treated with antithyroid drugs. The J gene is TRBJ2-7, the V gene TRBV11-2; 9 bases are a match to TRBD2. This chain's CDR3 is CASSRGGGSRTTYEQYF. The DNA for the CDR3 is TGTGCCAGCAGCCGCGGGGGGGGTTCCCGAACGACCTACGAGCAGTACTTC.